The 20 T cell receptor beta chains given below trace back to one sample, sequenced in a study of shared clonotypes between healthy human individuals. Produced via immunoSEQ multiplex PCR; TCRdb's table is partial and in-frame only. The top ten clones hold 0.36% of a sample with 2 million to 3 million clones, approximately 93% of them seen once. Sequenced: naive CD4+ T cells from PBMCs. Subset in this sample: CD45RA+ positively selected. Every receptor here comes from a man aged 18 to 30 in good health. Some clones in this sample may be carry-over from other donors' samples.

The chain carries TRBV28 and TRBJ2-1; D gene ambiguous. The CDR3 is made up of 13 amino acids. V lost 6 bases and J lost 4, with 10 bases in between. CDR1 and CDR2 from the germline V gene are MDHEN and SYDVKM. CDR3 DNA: TGTGCCAGCAGGACTTCCCGGTACAATGAGCAGTTCTTC. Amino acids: CASRTSRYNEQFF.

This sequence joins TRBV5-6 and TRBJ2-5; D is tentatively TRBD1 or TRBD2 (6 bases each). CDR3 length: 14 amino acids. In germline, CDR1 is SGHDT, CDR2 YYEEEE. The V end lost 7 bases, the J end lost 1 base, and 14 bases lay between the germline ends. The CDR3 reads CASGGQGLQETQYF. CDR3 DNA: TGTGCCAGCGGGGGGCAGGGGCTCCAAGAGACCCAGTACTTC.

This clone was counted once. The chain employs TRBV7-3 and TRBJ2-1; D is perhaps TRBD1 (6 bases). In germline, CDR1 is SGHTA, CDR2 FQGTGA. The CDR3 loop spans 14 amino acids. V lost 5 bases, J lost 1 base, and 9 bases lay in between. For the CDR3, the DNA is TGTGCCAGCAGCCGGGGACAATCCTACAATGAGCAGTTCTTC. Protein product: CASSRGQSYNEQFF.

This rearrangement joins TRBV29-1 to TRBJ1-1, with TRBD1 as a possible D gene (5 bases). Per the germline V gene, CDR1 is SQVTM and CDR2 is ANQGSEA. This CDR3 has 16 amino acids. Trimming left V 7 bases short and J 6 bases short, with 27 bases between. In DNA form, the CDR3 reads TGCAGCGCCTTAGGTCGGGGCTGGGGCAACTACGCTGAAGCTTTCTTT. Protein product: CSALGRGWGNYAEAFF.

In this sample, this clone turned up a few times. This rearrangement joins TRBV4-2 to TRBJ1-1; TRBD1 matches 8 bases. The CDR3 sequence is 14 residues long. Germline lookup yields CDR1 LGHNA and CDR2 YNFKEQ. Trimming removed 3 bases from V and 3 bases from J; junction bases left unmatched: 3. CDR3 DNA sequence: TGTGCCAGCAGCCACAGGGGGCTGTACACTGAAGCTTTCTTT. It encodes CASSHRGLYTEAFF.

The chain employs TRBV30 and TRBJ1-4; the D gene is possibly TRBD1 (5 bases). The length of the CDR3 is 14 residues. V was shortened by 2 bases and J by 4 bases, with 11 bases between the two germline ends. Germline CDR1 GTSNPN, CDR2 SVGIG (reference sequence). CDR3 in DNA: TGTGCCTGGAGTACTGGAGGGGATAATGAAAAACTGTTTTTT. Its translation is CAWSTGGDNEKLFF.

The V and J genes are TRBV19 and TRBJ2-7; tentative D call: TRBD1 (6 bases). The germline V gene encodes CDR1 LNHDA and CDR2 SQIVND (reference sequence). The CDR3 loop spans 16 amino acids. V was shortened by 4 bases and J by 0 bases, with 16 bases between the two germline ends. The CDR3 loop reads CASSRGPGRNSYEQYF. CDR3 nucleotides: TGTGCCAGTAGTAGGGGGCCGGGACGGAACTCCTACGAGCAGTACTTC.

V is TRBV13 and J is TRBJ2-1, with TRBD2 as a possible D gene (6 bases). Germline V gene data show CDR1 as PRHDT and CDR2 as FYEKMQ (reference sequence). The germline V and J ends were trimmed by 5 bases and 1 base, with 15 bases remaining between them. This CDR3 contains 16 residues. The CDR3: CASSRTGTASYNEQFF. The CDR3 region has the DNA TGTGCCAGCAGCCGGACCGGGACTGCTTCCTACAATGAGCAGTTCTTC.

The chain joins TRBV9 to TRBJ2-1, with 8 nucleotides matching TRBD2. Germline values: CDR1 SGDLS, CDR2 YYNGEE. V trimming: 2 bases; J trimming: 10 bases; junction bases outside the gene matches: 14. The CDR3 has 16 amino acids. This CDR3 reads CASSVQGGRIDREQFF. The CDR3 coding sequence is TGTGCCAGCAGCGTTCAAGGCGGGAGGATTGACCGGGAGCAGTTCTTC.

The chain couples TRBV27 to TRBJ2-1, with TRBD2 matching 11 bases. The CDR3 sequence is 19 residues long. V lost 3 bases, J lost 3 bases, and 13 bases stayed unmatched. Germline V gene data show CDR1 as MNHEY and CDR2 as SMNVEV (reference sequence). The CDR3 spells CASSFASGRLFRNYNEQFF. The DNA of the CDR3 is TGTGCCAGCAGTTTTGCTAGCGGGAGGCTCTTTCGCAACTACAATGAGCAGTTCTTC.

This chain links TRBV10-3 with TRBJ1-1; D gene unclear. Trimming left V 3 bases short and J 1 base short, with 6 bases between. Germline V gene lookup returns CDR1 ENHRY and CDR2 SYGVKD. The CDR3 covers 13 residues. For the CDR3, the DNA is TGTGCCATCAGTGATGTCCAGAACACTGAAGCTTTCTTT. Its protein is CAISDVQNTEAFF.

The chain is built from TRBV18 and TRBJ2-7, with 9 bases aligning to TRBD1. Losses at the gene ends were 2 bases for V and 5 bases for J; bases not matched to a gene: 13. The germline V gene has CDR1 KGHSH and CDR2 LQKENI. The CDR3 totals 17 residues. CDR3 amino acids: CASSPTVPGTGPHEQYF. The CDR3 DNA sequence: TGTGCCAGCTCACCAACAGTACCTGGGACAGGGCCCCACGAGCAGTACTTC.

This CDR3 is CASSFIETQYF. The CDR3 DNA reads as TGTGCCAGCAGCTTCATTGAGACCCAGTACTTC. J is TRBJ2-5 and V is TRBV5-8; D not resolved. The CDR3 consists of 11 residues. Trimming cost V 2 bases and J 5 bases, with 4 bases left between them. The germline gives CDR1 SGHTS, CDR2 YDEGEE.

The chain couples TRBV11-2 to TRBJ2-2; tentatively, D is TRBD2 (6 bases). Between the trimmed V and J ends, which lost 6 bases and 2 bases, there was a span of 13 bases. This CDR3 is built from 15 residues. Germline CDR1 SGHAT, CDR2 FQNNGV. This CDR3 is CASRPGLTNTGELFF. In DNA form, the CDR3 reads TGTGCCAGCAGGCCGGGACTGACAAACACCGGGGAGCTGTTTTTT.

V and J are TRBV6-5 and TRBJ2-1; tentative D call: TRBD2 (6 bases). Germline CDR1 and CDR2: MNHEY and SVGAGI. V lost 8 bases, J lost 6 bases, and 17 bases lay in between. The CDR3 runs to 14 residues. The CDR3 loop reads CASGSPGVSNEQFF. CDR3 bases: TGTGCCAGCGGATCTCCGGGGGTAAGCAATGAGCAGTTCTTC.

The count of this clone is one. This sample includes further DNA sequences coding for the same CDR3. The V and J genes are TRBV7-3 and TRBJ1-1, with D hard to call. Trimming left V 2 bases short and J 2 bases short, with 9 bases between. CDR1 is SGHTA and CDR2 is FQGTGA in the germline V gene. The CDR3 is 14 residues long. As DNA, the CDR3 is TGTGCCAGCAGCTTAGGACTTTCCAACACTGAAGCTTTCTTT. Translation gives CASSLGLSNTEAFF.

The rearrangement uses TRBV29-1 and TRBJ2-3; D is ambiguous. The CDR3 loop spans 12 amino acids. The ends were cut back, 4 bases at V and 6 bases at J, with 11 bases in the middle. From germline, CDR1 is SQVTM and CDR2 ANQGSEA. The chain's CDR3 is CSVAQNVDTQYF. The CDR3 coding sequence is TGCAGCGTTGCCCAAAACGTCGATACGCAGTATTTT.

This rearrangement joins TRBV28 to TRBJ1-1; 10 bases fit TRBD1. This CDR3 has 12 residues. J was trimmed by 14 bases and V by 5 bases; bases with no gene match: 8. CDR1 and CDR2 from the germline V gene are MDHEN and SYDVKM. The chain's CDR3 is CASSQPGQGRFF. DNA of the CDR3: TGTGCCAGCAGTCAACCGGGACAGGGGCGATTCTTT.

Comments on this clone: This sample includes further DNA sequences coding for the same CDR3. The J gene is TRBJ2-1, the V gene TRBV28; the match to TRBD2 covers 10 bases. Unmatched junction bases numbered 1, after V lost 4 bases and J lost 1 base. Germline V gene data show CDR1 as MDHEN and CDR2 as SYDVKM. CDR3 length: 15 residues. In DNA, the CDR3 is TGTGCCAGCAGTTCTAGCGGGGGATCCTACAATGAGCAGTTCTTC. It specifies CASSSSGGSYNEQFF.

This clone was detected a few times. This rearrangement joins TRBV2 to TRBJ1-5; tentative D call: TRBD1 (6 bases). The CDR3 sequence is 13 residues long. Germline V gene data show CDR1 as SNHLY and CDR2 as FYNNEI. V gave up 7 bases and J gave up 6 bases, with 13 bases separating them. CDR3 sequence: CASKSQGPQPQHF. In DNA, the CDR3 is TGTGCCAGCAAGTCACAGGGTCCTCAGCCCCAGCATTTT.